Following are 31 T cell receptor beta chains from one sample sequenced in a study of cytomegalovirus exposure and HLA in healthy donors (dated by TCRdb to the late 2010s). Library creation used the immunoSEQ multiplex PCR assay. For the multiplex PCR, a mixture combining 60 forward primers for TCR Vbeta segments and 13 reverse primers for TCR Jbeta segments was used. The immuneACCESS repertoire file appears here via TCRdb, limited to in-frame rearrangements. These files lack a portion of the clones; in checked studies, under half of the deficit traces to unresolved V genes, and the cause of the others is not known. Here the sample has under 250,000 clones; roughly 85% occur a single time. The top ten hold about 2.5% of the sample. The sequenced sample consisted of PBMCs. The receptors derive from a woman in her 50s in good health and CMV-seronegative.

This clone has just one count. For the CDR3, the DNA is TGTGCCAGCAGCTTAGCGGGACTCTCAACGGAGCCCCAGCATTTT. This gives the protein CASSLAGLSTEPQHF. The rearrangement joins TRBV7-9 to TRBJ1-5, with D possibly matching TRBD1 (5 bases). The CDR3 sequence is 15 residues long. V was cut by 0 bases and J by 8 bases, with 14 bases left in between. Germline assignment: CDR1 SEHNR and CDR2 FQNEAQ (reference sequence). Supplemented by reference TRBV7-9 and TRBJ1-5, the full variable domain reads DTGVSQNPRHKITKRGQNVTFRCDPISEHNRLYWYRQTLGQGPEFLTYFQNEAQLEKSRLLSDRFSAERPKGSFSTLEIQRTEQGDSAMYLCASSLAGLSTEPQHFGDGTRLSIL.

The rearrangement links TRBV28 to TRBJ2-2, with 9 bases lining up with TRBD1. V lost 5 bases, J lost 3 bases, and 4 bases stayed unmatched. The CDR3 totals 15 residues. From germline, CDR1 is MDHEN and CDR2 SYDVKM. The CDR3 DNA follows: TGTGCCAGCAGTCCGGGACAGGGATACACCGGGGAGCTGTTTTTT. Its protein is CASSPGQGYTGELFF.

This clone was counted a single time. The V gene is TRBV7-7, the J gene TRBJ2-3; D gene unclear. Per germline, CDR1 SSHAT and CDR2 FNYEAQ (reference sequence). The V end lost 3 bases, the J end lost 1 base, and 8 bases lay between the germline ends. This CDR3 comprises 14 residues. CDR3 residues: CASSLTLGTDTQYF. In DNA form, the CDR3 reads TGTGCCAGCAGCTTGACATTAGGCACAGATACGCAGTATTTT.

This clone was seen a handful of times. The chain carries TRBV27 and TRBJ1-5, with D uncertain. This CDR3 spans 17 amino acids. The germline V and J ends were trimmed by 2 bases and 0 bases, with 14 bases remaining between them. Germline assignment: CDR1 MNHEY and CDR2 SMNVEV (reference sequence). The CDR3 DNA is TGTGCCAGCAGTTTAAGGGCAGACTATACTAGCAATCAGCCCCAGCATTTT. It yields the protein CASSLRADYTSNQPQHF.

The chain employs TRBV18 and TRBJ2-7, with TRBD2 matching 7 bases. This CDR3 region has 16 residues. The junction had 7 bases not matched to a gene; V was cut back by 0 bases and J by 2 bases. Germline CDR1 reads KGHSH; CDR2 reads LQKENI. CDR3 DNA sequence: TGTGCCAGCTCACCACCCGGCGGGAGACTTCCCTACGAGCAGTACTTC. Protein: CASSPPGGRLPYEQYF.

V is TRBV5-6 and J is TRBJ2-5; 10 nucleotides line up with TRBD1. With V trimmed by 3 bases and J by 5 bases, 7 bases remained unmatched. CDR3 length: 15 residues. Germline loops: CDR1 SGHDT, CDR2 YYEEEE. Here the CDR3 reads CASSYWTGGPETQYF. In DNA form, the CDR3 reads TGTGCCAGCAGCTACTGGACAGGGGGGCCGGAGACCCAGTACTTC.

The chain recombines TRBV7-2 with TRBJ1-5, with 10 bases that match TRBD1. CDR1 and CDR2 from the germline V gene are SGHTA and FQGNSA. Trimming took 4 bases from V and 0 from J; bases not matched to a gene: 6. The CDR3 sequence is 17 residues long. The CDR3 sequence: CASSSRTGGFSNQPQHF. CDR3 in DNA: TGTGCCAGCAGCTCCCGGACAGGGGGATTTAGCAATCAGCCCCAGCATTTT.

This clone was seen only once. CDR3 sequence reads: CASRLDPGGNQPQHF. The CDR3 DNA sequence: TGTGCCAGCAGACTAGACCCGGGGGGCAATCAGCCCCAGCATTTT. The chain has TRBV6-5 and TRBJ1-5, with D possibly matching TRBD1 (5 bases). V dropped 6 bases and J dropped 2 bases, with 14 bases sitting between them. CDR1 MNHEY and CDR2 SVGAGI come from the germline V gene. The CDR3 spans 15 residues.

V usage is TRBV10-3 and J usage is TRBJ1-5; D possibly corresponds to TRBD1 (5 bases). The CDR3 covers 14 residues. CDR1 is ENHRY, CDR2 SYGVKD, per germline. Between the trimmed V and J ends, which lost 4 bases and 4 bases, there was a span of 11 bases. CDR3 residues: CAISGGAGNQPQHF. The CDR3 nucleotides read TGTGCCATCAGTGGAGGGGCGGGGAATCAGCCCCAGCATTTT.

The chain's CDR3 is CASSEARQAGYTF. CDR3 sequence (DNA): TGTGCCAGCAGTGAAGCGAGACAGGCTGGCTACACCTTC. V usage is TRBV6-1 and J usage is TRBJ1-2, with a tentative D call TRBD1 (6 bases). The V and J ends lost 0 bases and 7 bases respectively, with 9 bases between them. CDR1 and CDR2 from the germline V gene are MNHNS and SASEGT. There are 13 residues in the CDR3.

The chain recombines TRBV2 with TRBJ2-2, with 11 bases identical to TRBD2. The CDR3 totals 14 residues. With V trimmed by 7 bases and J by 7 bases, 5 bases remained unmatched. The germline CDR1 and CDR2 sequences are SNHLY and FYNNEI. The CDR3 loop is CASNKLAGGGELFF. Written as DNA, the CDR3 is TGTGCCAGCAATAAGCTAGCGGGGGGCGGGGAGCTGTTTTTT. Full variable domain (remainder filled in from reference TRBV2 and TRBJ2-2): EPEVTQTPSHQVTQMGQEVILRCVPISNHLYFYWYRQILGQKVEFLVSFYNNEISEKSEIFDDQFSVERPDGSNFTLKIRSTKLEDSAMYFCASNKLAGGGELFFGEGSRLTVL.

The chain has TRBV19 and TRBJ2-3; 16 positions agree with TRBD2. Germline lookup yields CDR1 LNHDA and CDR2 SQIVND (reference sequence). The CDR3 has 18 amino acids. The V gene end was trimmed by 6 bases and the J gene end by 8 bases; junction bases not matched to a gene: 14. In nucleotides, the CDR3 is TGTGCCAGTAGCCCCCGGGGGACTAGCGGGAGGGTTCTAGCTACGCAGTATTTT. It is translated as CASSPRGTSGRVLATQYF. Based on the CDR3 plus reference TRBV19 and TRBJ2-3, the full variable domain is DGGITQSPKYLFRKEGQNVTLSCEQNLNHDAMYWYRQDPGQGLRLIYYSQIVNDFQKGDIAEGYSVSREKKESFPLTVTSAQKNPTAFYLCASSPRGTSGRVLATQYFGPGTRLTVL.

This chain links TRBV29-1 with TRBJ2-5, with TRBD1 identical over 9 bases. This CDR3 spans 14 amino acids. V was clipped by 5 bases and J by 2 bases; unmatched bases: 6. Germline V gene data show CDR1 as SQVTM and CDR2 as ANQGSEA. The CDR3 coding sequence is TGCAGCGTTTCAGGACAGGGGAAGCAAGAGACCCAGTACTTC. Its protein product is CSVSGQGKQETQYF.

CDR3 amino acids: CASSGDRGREKLFF. CDR3 coding DNA: TGTGCCAGCAGCGGGGACAGGGGAAGAGAAAAACTGTTTTTT. The chain employs TRBV5-8 and TRBJ1-4; 10 bases align to TRBD1. Germline V lookup: CDR1 SGHTS, CDR2 YDEGEE. The CDR3 extends over 14 amino acids. The junction had 5 bases not matched to a gene; V was cut back by 4 bases and J by 8 bases.

This chain links TRBV2 with TRBJ1-5, with 8 bases fitting TRBD1. This CDR3 region has 16 residues. The V gene end was trimmed by 3 bases and the J gene end by 2 bases; junction bases not matched to a gene: 6. Germline CDR1 reads SNHLY; CDR2 reads FYNNEI. The CDR3, as DNA: TGTGCCAGCAGTGACCTACCGACAGGGGGCAATCAGCCCCAGCATTTT. Its protein product is CASSDLPTGGNQPQHF.

The V call is TRBV7-2, the J call TRBJ2-1, with a weak D call TRBD2 (6 bases). Trimming took off 1 base at V and 1 base at J, with 11 bases between the two ends. The CDR3 loop spans 16 amino acids. Germline V gives CDR1 SGHTA, CDR2 FQGNSA. CDR3 in DNA: TGTGCCAGCAGCTTAGGAGGAGGGAGGTCCTACAATGAGCAGTTCTTC. It is translated as CASSLGGGRSYNEQFF.

The chain has TRBV15 and TRBJ2-7; 9 positions match TRBD2. Germline loops: CDR1 LNHNV, CDR2 YYDKDF (reference sequence). This CDR3 comprises 17 residues. Trimming removed 6 bases from V and 2 bases from J; junction bases left unmatched: 14. CDR3 sequence: CATRKESVSGRPYEQYF. In DNA form, the CDR3 reads TGTGCCACCAGAAAAGAGAGCGTGAGCGGGAGGCCCTACGAGCAGTACTTC.

The chain employs TRBV30 and TRBJ2-5, with 7 bases identical to TRBD1. Gene TRBJ2-7 matches the end of the DNA better, so the J call may be wrong. The CDR3 is 15 amino acids. The germline V gene has CDR1 GTSNPN and CDR2 SVGIG (reference sequence). The CDR3 sequence: CAWSVPTGNLYEQYF. CDR3 nucleotide sequence: TGTGCCTGGAGTGTACCGACAGGGAATCTCTACGAGCAGTACTTC.

This sequence joins TRBV28 and TRBJ2-3; D possibly corresponds to TRBD2 (5 bases). The CDR3 covers 16 residues. Trimming removed 7 bases at V and 6 bases at J, with 23 bases between. The germline V gene encodes CDR1 MDHEN and CDR2 SYDVKM. As DNA, the CDR3 is TGTGCCAGCACTAAAGGAGGAAGAGGGAGAAAGGATACGCAGTATTTT. Translating it yields CASTKGGRGRKDTQYF.

The chain links TRBV27 to TRBJ2-1; 7 nucleotides align to TRBD2. CDR3 length equals 15 residues. V lost 5 bases and J lost 12; bases outside the gene matches: 16. CDR1 and CDR2 (germline): MNHEY, SMNVEV (reference sequence). The CDR3 nucleotides are TGTGCCAGCAGTGCCCGCGGGAGTCCCTCTGTCGGGCAGTTCTTC. Translating gives CASSARGSPSVGQFF.

V is TRBV28 and J is TRBJ2-3; no firm D call. V was cut by 5 bases and J by 0 bases, with 3 bases left in between. The CDR3 is made up of 12 amino acids. Germline V gene sequence: CDR1 MDHEN, CDR2 SYDVKM. This chain's CDR3 is CASSGSTDTQYF. The CDR3 DNA reads as TGTGCCAGCAGTGGCAGCACAGATACGCAGTATTTT.

V and J are TRBV5-1 and TRBJ2-1; 12 bases are a match to TRBD1. Germline CDR1 and CDR2: SGHRS and YFSETQ. With 5 bases clipped from V and 1 base from J, the junction kept 7 bases outside the gene matches. This CDR3 is 17 amino acids long. CDR3 in amino acids: CASRGTGGRWSYNEQFF. In nucleotides, the CDR3 is TGCGCCAGCAGAGGGACAGGGGGCAGATGGTCCTACAATGAGCAGTTCTTC. The entire variable domain, with the rest obtained from reference TRBV5-1 and TRBJ2-1, is as follows: KAGVTQTPRYLIKTRGQQVTLSCSPISGHRSVSWYQQTPGQGLQFLFEYFSETQRNKGNFPGRFSGRQFSNSRSEMNVSTLELGDSALYLCASRGTGGRWSYNEQFFGPGTRLTVL.

CDR3 sequence: CASSSNRVTGGYTF. CDR3 DNA sequence: TGTGCCAGCAGCTCGAACAGGGTGACGGGTGGCTACACCTTC. The V gene is TRBV7-8, the J gene TRBJ1-2; the D gene is possibly TRBD1 (6 bases). CDR1 and CDR2 from the germline V gene are SGHVS and FQNEAQ. With 4 bases removed from V and 7 bases from J, the gap between germline ends came to 16 bases. The CDR3 runs to 14 residues.

This chain connects TRBV7-8 to TRBJ2-7, with D unclear. The germline V gene has CDR1 SGHVS and CDR2 FQNEAQ. This CDR3 is built from 15 residues. The V end was cut by 1 base, the J end by 2 bases, with 12 bases between. CDR3 region: CASSLDRVFTYEQYF. CDR3 sequence (DNA): TGTGCCAGCAGCTTAGATCGGGTTTTCACCTACGAGCAGTACTTC.

The V gene is TRBV11-3, the J gene TRBJ2-3, with 7 nucleotides matching TRBD1. CDR1 is SGHNT and CDR2 is YENEEA in the germline V gene. V lost 2 bases, J lost 0 bases, and 5 bases stayed unmatched. The CDR3 runs 16 residues. CDR3 in DNA: TGTGCCAGCAGCTTACTTCCAGGGGGTAGCACAGATACGCAGTATTTT. This codes for CASSLLPGGSTDTQYF.

V usage is TRBV28 and J usage is TRBJ2-7; 9 nucleotides match TRBD1. Germline lookup yields CDR1 MDHEN and CDR2 SYDVKM. This CDR3 has 15 residues. After removal of 4 bases from V and 6 bases from J, the junction contained 10 bases not matched to a gene. CDR3 coding DNA: TGTGCCAGCAGTTCTTCCGGGACAGGGAGGGGCGAGCAGTACTTC. Translated, it gives CASSSSGTGRGEQYF.

The chain uses TRBV19 and TRBJ2-7; weak D call: TRBD1 (5 bases). The V end was cut by 4 bases, the J end by 3 bases, with 19 bases between. Looked up from germline, CDR1 is LNHDA and CDR2 is SQIVND (reference sequence). There are 16 residues in the CDR3. DNA of the CDR3: TGTGCCAGTAGTAAGGCAGGGTCTCCGTCGGTCTACGAGCAGTACTTC. Translation: CASSKAGSPSVYEQYF.

The rearrangement joins TRBV4-1 to TRBJ1-2; D unclear. Trimming shortened V by 0 bases and J by 4 bases, and 12 bases separated the two germline ends. CDR3 length equals 15 residues. The germline V gene encodes CDR1 MGHRA and CDR2 YSYEKL. CDR3 DNA sequence: TGCGCCAGCAGCCAAGATCGCCCAGGCAGCTATGGCTACACCTTC. Its translation is CASSQDRPGSYGYTF.

This clone has just a few counts. The chain recombines TRBV15 with TRBJ1-1; D might be TRBD1 (5 bases). Trimming cost V 1 base and J 6 bases, with 12 bases left between them. Germline V lookup: CDR1 LNHNV, CDR2 YYDKDF (reference sequence). The length of the CDR3 is 14 residues. The CDR3 DNA sequence: TGTGCCACCAGCAGAGGGGCAGGGAGGGCTGAAGCTTTCTTT. It encodes CATSRGAGRAEAFF.

This clone was seen once. This CDR3 is CASTSGLLNTEAFF. Written as DNA, the CDR3 is TGTGCCAGCACCTCGGGACTTCTGAACACTGAAGCTTTCTTT. The chain carries TRBV27 and TRBJ1-1; possible D gene TRBD1, 5 bases. CDR3 size: 14 residues. The V end lost 7 bases, the J end lost 0 bases, and 12 bases lay between the germline ends. Germline V lookup: CDR1 MNHEY, CDR2 SMNVEV (reference sequence).

This clone has a single count. The chain employs TRBV30 and TRBJ1-2; D possibly corresponds to TRBD1 (6 bases). The CDR3 length is 15 residues. Germline-derived CDR1 and CDR2 are GTSNPN and SVGIG (reference sequence). Trimming took off 2 bases at V and 4 bases at J, with 17 bases between the two ends. This CDR3 is CAWSIPGGRGYGYTF. CDR3 DNA: TGTGCCTGGAGTATACCGGGGGGGCGCGGCTATGGCTACACCTTC. Full variable domain (remainder filled in from reference TRBV30 and TRBJ1-2): SQTIHQWPATLVQPVGSPLSLECTVEGTSNPNLYWYRQAAGRGLQLLFYSVGIGQISSEVPQNLSASRPQDRQFILSSKKLLLSDSGFYLCAWSIPGGRGYGYTFGSGTRLTVV.